The entry below gives a single T cell receptor (beta chain) sequence along with its context. What it binds is not known. Individual cDNA molecules received unique molecular identifiers during library preparation. TCRdb fed the 5' RACE reads into MiXCR, producing one record per CDR3 protein. The repertoire has fewer than 85,000 distinct CDR3 sequences, around 9.9% of them found once; the top ten carry 4.5% to 5%. The sample is drawn from a study of early T cells in non-severe SARS-CoV-2 infection. Study-wide findings and caveats: Clonotype matching in VDJdb favored anti-spike CD8 responses and did not capture private and CD4 specificities.

CDR1 is DFQATT and CDR2 is SNEGSKA in the germline V gene (reference sequence). V lost 5 bases, J lost 3 bases, and 5 bases stayed unmatched. This CDR3 is 13 amino acids long. The sequenced sample was whole blood. The chain joins TRBV20-1 to TRBJ1-1, with 8 bases fitting TRBD1. The clonotype comes from an adult who was a healthcare worker with PCR-confirmed SARS-CoV-2 infection or an uninfected control (not recorded which). The CDR3 DNA follows: TGCAGTGCTGGACGGGACAGGTACACTGAAGCTTTCTTT. Translating gives CSAGRDRYTEAFF.